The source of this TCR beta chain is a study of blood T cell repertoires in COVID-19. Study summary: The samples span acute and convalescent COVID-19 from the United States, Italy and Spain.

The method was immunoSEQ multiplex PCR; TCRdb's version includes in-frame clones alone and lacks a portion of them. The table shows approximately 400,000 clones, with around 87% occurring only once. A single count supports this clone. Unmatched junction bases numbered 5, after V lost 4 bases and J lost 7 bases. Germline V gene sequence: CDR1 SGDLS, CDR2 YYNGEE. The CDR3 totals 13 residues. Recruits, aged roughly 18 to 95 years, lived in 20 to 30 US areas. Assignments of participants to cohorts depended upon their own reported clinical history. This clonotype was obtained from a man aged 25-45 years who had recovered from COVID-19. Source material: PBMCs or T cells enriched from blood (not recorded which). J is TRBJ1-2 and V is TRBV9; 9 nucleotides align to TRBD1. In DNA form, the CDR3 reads TGTGCCAGCAGCCCGAGGACAGGGGCTGGCTACACCTTC. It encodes CASSPRTGAGYTF.